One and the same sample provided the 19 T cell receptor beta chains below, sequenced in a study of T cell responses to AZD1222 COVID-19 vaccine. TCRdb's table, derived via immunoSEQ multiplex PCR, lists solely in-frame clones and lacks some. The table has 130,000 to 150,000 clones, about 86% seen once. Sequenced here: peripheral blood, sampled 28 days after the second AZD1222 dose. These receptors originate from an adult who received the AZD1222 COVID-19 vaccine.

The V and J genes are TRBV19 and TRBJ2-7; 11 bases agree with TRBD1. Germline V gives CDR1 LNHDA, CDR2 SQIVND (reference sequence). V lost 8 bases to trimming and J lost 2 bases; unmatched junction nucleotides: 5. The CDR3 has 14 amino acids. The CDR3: CASAGTGGAYEQYF. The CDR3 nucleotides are TGTGCCAGTGCCGGGACAGGGGGAGCCTACGAGCAGTACTTC.

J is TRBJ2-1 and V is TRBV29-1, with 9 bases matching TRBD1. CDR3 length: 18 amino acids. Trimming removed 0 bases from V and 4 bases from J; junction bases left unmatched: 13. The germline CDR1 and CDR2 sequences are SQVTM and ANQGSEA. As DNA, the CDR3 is TGCAGCGTTGAAGACTACCCGGGACAGGGAATGTTTTACAATGAGCAGTTCTTC. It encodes CSVEDYPGQGMFYNEQFF.

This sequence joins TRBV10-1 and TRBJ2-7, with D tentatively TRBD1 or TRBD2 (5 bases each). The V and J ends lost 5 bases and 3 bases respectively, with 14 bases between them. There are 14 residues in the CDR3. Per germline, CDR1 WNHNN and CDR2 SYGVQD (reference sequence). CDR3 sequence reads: CASSPAGTVYEQYF. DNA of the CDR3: TGCGCCAGCAGTCCGGCCGGGACGGTCTACGAGCAGTACTTC.

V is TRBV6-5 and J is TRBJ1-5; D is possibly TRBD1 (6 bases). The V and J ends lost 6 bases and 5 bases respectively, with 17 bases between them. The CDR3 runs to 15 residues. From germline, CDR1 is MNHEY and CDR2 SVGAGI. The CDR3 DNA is TGTGCCAGCAGCCCAGGGGTGCTAGGGGATCAGCCCCAGCATTTT. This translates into CASSPGVLGDQPQHF.

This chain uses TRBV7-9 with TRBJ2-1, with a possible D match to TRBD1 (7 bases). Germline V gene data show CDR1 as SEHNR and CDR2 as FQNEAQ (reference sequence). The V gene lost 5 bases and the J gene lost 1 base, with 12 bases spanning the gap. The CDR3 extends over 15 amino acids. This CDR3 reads CASSDSGGSYNEQFF. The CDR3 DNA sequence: TGTGCCAGCAGCGACTCAGGGGGGTCCTACAATGAGCAGTTCTTC.

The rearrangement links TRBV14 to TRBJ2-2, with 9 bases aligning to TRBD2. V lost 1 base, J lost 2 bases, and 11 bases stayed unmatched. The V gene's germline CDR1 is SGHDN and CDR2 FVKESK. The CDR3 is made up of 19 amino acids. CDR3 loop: CASSQGWGTGTSNTGELFF. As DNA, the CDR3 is TGTGCCAGCAGCCAAGGTTGGGGAACCGGGACTAGCAACACCGGGGAGCTGTTTTTT.

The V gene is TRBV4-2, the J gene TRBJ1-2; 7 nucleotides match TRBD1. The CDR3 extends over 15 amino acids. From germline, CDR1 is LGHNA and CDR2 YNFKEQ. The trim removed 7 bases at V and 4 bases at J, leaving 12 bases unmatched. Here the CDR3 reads CASTNDREIVYGYTF. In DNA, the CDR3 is TGTGCCAGCACCAACGACAGGGAGATTGTCTATGGCTACACCTTC.

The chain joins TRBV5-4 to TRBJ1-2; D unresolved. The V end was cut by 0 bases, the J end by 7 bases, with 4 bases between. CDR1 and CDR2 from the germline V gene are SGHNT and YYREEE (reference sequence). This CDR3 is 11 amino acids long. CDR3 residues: CASSLGGGYTF. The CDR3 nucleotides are TGTGCCAGCAGCTTGGGGGGTGGCTACACCTTC.

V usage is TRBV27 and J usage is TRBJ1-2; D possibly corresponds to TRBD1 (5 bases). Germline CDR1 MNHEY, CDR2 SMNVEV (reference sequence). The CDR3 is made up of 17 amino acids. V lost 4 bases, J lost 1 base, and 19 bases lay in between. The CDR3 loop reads CASSSRIRGTYNYGYTF. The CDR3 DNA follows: TGTGCCAGCAGTTCCAGAATTCGGGGCACCTATAACTATGGCTACACCTTC.

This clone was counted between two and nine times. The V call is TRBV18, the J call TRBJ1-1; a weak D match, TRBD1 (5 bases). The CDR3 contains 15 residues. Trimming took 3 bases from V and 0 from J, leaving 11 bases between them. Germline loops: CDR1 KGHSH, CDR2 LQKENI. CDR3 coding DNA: TGTGCCAGCTCACCGGACACCGGCATGAACACTGAAGCTTTCTTT. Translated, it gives CASSPDTGMNTEAFF.

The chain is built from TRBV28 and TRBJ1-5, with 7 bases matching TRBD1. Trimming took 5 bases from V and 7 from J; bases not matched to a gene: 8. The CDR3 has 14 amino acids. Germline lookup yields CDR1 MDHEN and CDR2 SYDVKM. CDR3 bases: TGTGCCAGCAGTCCAAGCACAGGGGACCAGCCCCAGCATTTT. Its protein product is CASSPSTGDQPQHF.

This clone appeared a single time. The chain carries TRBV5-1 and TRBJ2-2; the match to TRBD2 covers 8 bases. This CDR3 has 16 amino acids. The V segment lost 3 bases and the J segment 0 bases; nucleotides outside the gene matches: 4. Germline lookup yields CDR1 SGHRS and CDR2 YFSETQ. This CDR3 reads CASSSLGGANTGELFF. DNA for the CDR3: TGCGCCAGCAGCTCTCTCGGGGGGGCGAACACCGGGGAGCTGTTTTTT.

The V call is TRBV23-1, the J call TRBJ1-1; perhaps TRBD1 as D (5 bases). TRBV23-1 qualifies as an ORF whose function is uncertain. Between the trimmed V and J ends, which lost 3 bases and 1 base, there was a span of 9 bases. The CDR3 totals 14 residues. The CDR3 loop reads CASSHRDGNTEAFF. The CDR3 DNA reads TGCGCCAGCAGTCACCGGGACGGGAACACTGAAGCTTTCTTT.

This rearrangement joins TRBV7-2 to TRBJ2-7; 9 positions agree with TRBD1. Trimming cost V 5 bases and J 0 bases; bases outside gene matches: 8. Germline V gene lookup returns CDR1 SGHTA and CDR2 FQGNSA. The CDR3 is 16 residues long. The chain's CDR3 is CASSKSWDRASYEQYF. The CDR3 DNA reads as TGTGCCAGCAGCAAGAGTTGGGACAGGGCCTCCTACGAGCAGTACTTC.

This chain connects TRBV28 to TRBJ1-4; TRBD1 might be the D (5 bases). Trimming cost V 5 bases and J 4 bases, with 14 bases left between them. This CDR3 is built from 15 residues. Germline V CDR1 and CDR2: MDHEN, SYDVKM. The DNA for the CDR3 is TGTGCCAGCAGTCTCCCGGGGGTCTATAATGAAAAACTGTTTTTT. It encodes CASSLPGVYNEKLFF.

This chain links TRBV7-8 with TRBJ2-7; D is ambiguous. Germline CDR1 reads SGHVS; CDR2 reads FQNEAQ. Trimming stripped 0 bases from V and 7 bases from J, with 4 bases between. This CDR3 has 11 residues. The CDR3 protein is CASSLAGEQYF. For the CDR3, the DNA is TGTGCCAGCAGCTTAGCGGGGGAGCAGTACTTC.

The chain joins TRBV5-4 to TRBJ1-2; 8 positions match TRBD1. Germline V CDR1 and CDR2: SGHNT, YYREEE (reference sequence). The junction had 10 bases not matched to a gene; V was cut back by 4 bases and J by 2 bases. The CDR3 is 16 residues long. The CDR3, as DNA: TGTGCCAGCAGCCTCGTCGGGACAGGAGTCAACTATGGCTACACCTTC. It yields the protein CASSLVGTGVNYGYTF.

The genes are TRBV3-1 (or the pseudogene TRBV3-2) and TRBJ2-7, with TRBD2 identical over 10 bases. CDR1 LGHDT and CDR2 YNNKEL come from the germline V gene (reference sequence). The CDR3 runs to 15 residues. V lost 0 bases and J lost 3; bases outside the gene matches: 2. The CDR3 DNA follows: TGTGCCAGCAGCCAAGAATGGACTAGCGGCTACGAGCAGTACTTC. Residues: CASSQEWTSGYEQYF.

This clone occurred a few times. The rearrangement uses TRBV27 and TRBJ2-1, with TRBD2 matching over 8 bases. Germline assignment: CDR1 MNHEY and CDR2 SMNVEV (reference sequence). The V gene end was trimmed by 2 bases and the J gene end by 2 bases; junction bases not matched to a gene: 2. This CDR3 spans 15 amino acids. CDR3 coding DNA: TGTGCCAGCAGTTTAGAACTAGCGGCCTACAATGAGCAGTTCTTC. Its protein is CASSLELAAYNEQFF.